This TCR beta chain originates from a study of T cell responses to AZD1222 COVID-19 vaccine. In the study overall: Pooling was applied to second doses at about 4 or about 12 weeks. Regarding the study as a whole: Within unmutated variant regions lay the reported targets of nearly half of spike-specific TCRs.

The CDR3 is 16 amino acids. V lost 4 bases, J lost 0 bases, and 15 bases lay in between. Germline loops: CDR1 SGHDN, CDR2 FVKESK. A word on this clone: What it binds is unknown.

The repertoire was sequenced with immunoSEQ multiplex PCR; TCRdb's copy has only in-frame clones and lacks some. The data show some 120,000 clones, approximately 88% seen once. The rearrangement joins TRBV14 to TRBJ1-1; the D is unclear. This TCR was sampled from an adult in good health. This material consisted of peripheral blood, taken on day 0 of AZD1222 vaccination. CDR3 sequence: CASSPLRGSMNTEAFF. In DNA form, the CDR3 reads TGTGCCAGCAGCCCCCTGCGTGGGAGTATGAACACTGAAGCTTTCTTT.